This record concerns one TCR beta chain sequence. This sample is drawn from a study of blood T cell repertoires in COVID-19. CDR1 SGHVS and CDR2 FQNEAQ come from the germline V gene. The length of the CDR3 is 18 residues. V trimming: 5 bases; J trimming: 0 bases; junction bases outside the gene matches: 13. The assay was immunoSEQ multiplex PCR, and TCRdb's table has in-frame clones only and misses some. This table holds 100,000 to 150,000 clones, roughly 84% found once. The sequencing sample was made of peripheral blood. The receptor was isolated from a young woman who had recovered from COVID-19. The chain links TRBV7-8 to TRBJ1-5, with TRBD1 matching over 7 bases. In DNA form, the CDR3 reads TGTGCCAGCAGCCCTAAGCCTCGGACAGGCCATAGCAATCAGCCCCAGCATTTT. It yields the protein CASSPKPRTGHSNQPQHF.